This T cell receptor (beta chain) appears in the sequencing data of a study of blood T cell repertoires in COVID-19. Across the study: The samples span acute and convalescent COVID-19 from the United States, Italy and Spain. The analysed material was cDNA or gDNA that came from T cells, B-cell-depleted T cells, or PBMCs.

The CDR3 length is 13 residues. Looked up from germline, CDR1 is KGHSH and CDR2 is LQKENI. V dropped 6 bases and J dropped 3; count of bases not matched to a gene: 3. In the study's own analysis: Amplification of reference gene primers provided the estimated nucleated cell counts. TCRdb's table, derived via immunoSEQ multiplex PCR, lists solely in-frame clones and lacks some. V and J calls plus clone size are reproduced from that table; the DNA served to infer D and trimming. This table has under 250,000 clones, roughly 85% appearing once. The Seattle patients, enrolled during active infection, were followed longitudinally.

This clonotype was sampled from a woman in her 70s with COVID-19, enrolled during active disease. The sequenced sample was peripheral blood. The chain has TRBV18 and TRBJ1-1, with 8 bases fitting TRBD1. Here the CDR3 DNA reads TGTGCCAGCTCGCCGGACAGGGACACTGAAGCTTTCTTT. It yields the protein CASSPDRDTEAFF.